The sequence of this T cell receptor (beta chain) was determined in a study of response to subunit inactivated influenza vaccine. This clonotype was counted many times. The antigen is unknown. CDR1 and CDR2 (germline): SGHAT, FQNNGV. Trimming took off 5 bases at V and 7 bases at J, with 12 bases between the two ends. The length of the CDR3 is 13 residues. Overall study results and limits: Authors suggested each seasonal influenza vaccination recruits few new T cells.

TCRdb redid the calling of the RT-PCR reads with MiXCR, one entry per CDR3 protein. This sample has roughly 460,000 distinct CDR3 sequences, with 11% found just once. This specimen was PBMCs from blood, taken roughly 47 days after vaccination. V and J are TRBV11-2 and TRBJ2-1; possibly TRBD1 or TRBD2 for D (5 bases each). The clonotype comes from a man aged 50-59 years who received an inactivated influenza vaccine. CDR3 nucleotides: TGTGCCAGCAGCCCGGGGACGCGGAATGAGCAGTTCTTC. This codes for CASSPGTRNEQFF.